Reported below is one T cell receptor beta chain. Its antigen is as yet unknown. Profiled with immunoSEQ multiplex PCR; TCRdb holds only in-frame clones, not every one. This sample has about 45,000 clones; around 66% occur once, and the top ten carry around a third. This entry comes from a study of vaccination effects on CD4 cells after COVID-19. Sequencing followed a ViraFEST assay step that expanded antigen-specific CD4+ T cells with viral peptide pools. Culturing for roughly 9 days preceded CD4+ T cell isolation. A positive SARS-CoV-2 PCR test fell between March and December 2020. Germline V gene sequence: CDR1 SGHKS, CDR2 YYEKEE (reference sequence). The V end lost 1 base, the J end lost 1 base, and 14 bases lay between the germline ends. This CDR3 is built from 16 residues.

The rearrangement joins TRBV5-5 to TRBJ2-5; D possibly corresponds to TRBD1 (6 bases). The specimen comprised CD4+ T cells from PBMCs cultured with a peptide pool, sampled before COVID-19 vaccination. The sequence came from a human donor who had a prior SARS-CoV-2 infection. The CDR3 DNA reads TGTGCCAGCAGCTTGTTAGGGGGACCCGTCCAAGAGACCCAGTACTTC. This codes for CASSLLGGPVQETQYF.